The 30 T cell receptor beta chains given below trace back to one sample, sequenced in a study of cytomegalovirus exposure and HLA in healthy donors. Amplification used 60 Vbeta primers and 13 Jbeta primers. TCRdb's copy holds only in-frame clones and misses some; the assay was immunoSEQ multiplex PCR. The sample carries roughly 170,000 clones, around 80% recorded once. The sample consisted of PBMCs. These receptors were taken from a woman aged 25 to 45 in good health and CMV-seronegative.

This chain joins TRBV5-1 and TRBJ1-1; unclear D gene. This CDR3 has 14 amino acids. V dropped 5 bases and J dropped 1 base, with 12 bases sitting between them. Germline-derived CDR1 and CDR2 are SGHRS and YFSETQ. CDR3 sequence: CASSPTSRNTEAFF. The CDR3 DNA sequence: TGCGCCAGCAGTCCAACTTCCCGGAACACTGAAGCTTTCTTT.

V usage is TRBV6-5 and J usage is TRBJ1-5; 7 nucleotides agree with TRBD1. Germline CDR1 and CDR2: MNHEY and SVGAGI. V lost 8 bases, J lost 2 bases, and 9 bases stayed unmatched. The CDR3 spans 15 residues. CDR3 DNA sequence: TGTGCCAGCTCTGCAGGGGGATTCGGCAATCAGCCCCAGCATTTT. This sequence encodes CASSAGGFGNQPQHF.

The rearrangement links TRBV6-5 to TRBJ1-1; no clear D gene. The V and J ends lost 2 bases and 2 bases respectively, with 9 bases between them. CDR1 and CDR2 from the germline V gene are MNHEY and SVGAGI. The CDR3 is 14 amino acids. The DNA of the CDR3 is TGTGCCAGCAGTTACATGCAGTCCAACACTGAAGCTTTCTTT. This sequence encodes CASSYMQSNTEAFF.

This chain joins TRBV19 and TRBJ2-7; 9 nucleotides match TRBD1. The CDR3 contains 15 residues. Germline trimming cut 1 base from V and 7 bases from J; bases unmatched to any gene: 8. Germline V gives CDR1 LNHDA, CDR2 SQIVND (reference sequence). The CDR3 DNA sequence: TGTGCCAGTAGTATAGCTGGGACAGGGTTTTTTGAGCAGTACTTC. It translates to CASSIAGTGFFEQYF. Full variable domain (missing parts from reference TRBV19 and TRBJ2-7): DGGITQSPKYLFRKEGQNVTLSCEQNLNHDAMYWYRQDPGQGLRLIYYSQIVNDFQKGDIAEGYSVSREKKESFPLTVTSAQKNPTAFYLCASSIAGTGFFEQYFGPGTRLTVT.

V is TRBV11-2 and J is TRBJ1-4; 9 bases map to TRBD1. Per the germline V gene, CDR1 is SGHAT and CDR2 is FQNNGV. The length of the CDR3 is 16 residues. After removal of 5 bases from V and 2 bases from J, the junction contained 6 bases not matched to a gene. CDR3 region: CASSRDRAVTNEKLFF. The CDR3 nucleotides read TGTGCCAGCAGCCGGGACAGGGCCGTTACTAATGAAAAACTGTTTTTT.

The gene calls are TRBV7-9 and TRBJ2-2; 8 bases match TRBD1. The junction had 9 bases not matched to a gene; V was cut back by 4 bases and J by 8 bases. The V gene's germline CDR1 is SEHNR and CDR2 FQNEAQ (reference sequence). The CDR3 is made up of 15 amino acids. The CDR3 loop reads CASSSGRGPTGELFF. CDR3 bases: TGTGCCAGCAGCTCGGGCAGGGGGCCGACGGGGGAGCTGTTTTTT.

The V and J genes are TRBV6-1 and TRBJ1-2; D is possibly TRBD1 (6 bases). The CDR3 consists of 16 residues. The V end was cut by 2 bases, the J end by 4 bases, with 17 bases between. The germline gives CDR1 MNHNS, CDR2 SASEGT. In nucleotides, the CDR3 is TGTGCCAGCAGTGAAAACAGGGCGACCACTGGCTATGGCTACACCTTC. This translates into CASSENRATTGYGYTF.

In its sample, this clone was seen a few times. For the CDR3, the DNA is TGCGCCAGCAGTGAGACGCTTAGCGGGGGAGGCGGGGAGCTGTTTTTT. Amino acid sequence: CASSETLSGGGGELFF. The rearrangement uses TRBV10-2 and TRBJ2-2; 9 nucleotides line up with TRBD2. CDR3 length equals 16 residues. The trim removed 2 bases at V and 7 bases at J, leaving 8 bases unmatched. The germline gives CDR1 WSHSY, CDR2 SAAADI.

This clone was seen a few times. The V and J genes are TRBV2 and TRBJ1-2; possible D gene TRBD1, 6 bases. The V gene's germline CDR1 is SNHLY and CDR2 FYNNEI. There are 13 residues in the CDR3. V was trimmed by 2 bases and J by 8 bases, leaving 12 bases between them. CDR3 region: CASSEYRVGGYTF. CDR3 nucleotides: TGTGCCAGCAGTGAATACAGGGTTGGCGGCTACACCTTC.

This clone appeared once. The chain combines TRBV29-1 with TRBJ1-4; D is unclear. In germline, CDR1 is SQVTM, CDR2 ANQGSEA. V lost 6 bases to trimming and J lost 7 bases, with 9 bases between them. The CDR3 is 11 amino acids. The CDR3 spells CSVARGEKLFF. In DNA form, the CDR3 reads TGCAGCGTCGCCCGAGGTGAAAAACTGTTTTTT.

J is TRBJ2-7 and V is TRBV6-5, with TRBD1 matching 9 bases. The junction had 3 bases not matched to a gene; V was cut back by 6 bases and J by 3 bases. This CDR3 has 13 residues. CDR1 MNHEY and CDR2 SVGAGI come from the germline V gene. CDR3 protein: CASRTDRGYEQYF. The CDR3, as DNA: TGTGCCAGCAGAACGGACAGGGGCTACGAGCAGTACTTC.

DNA of the CDR3: TGCAGCGTCGGGACAGGGGGCATCTACACCTTC. It is translated as CSVGTGGIYTF. The chain couples TRBV29-1 to TRBJ1-2; 12 nucleotides match TRBD1. V lost 6 bases, J lost 10 bases, and 3 bases stayed unmatched. Germline lookup yields CDR1 SQVTM and CDR2 ANQGSEA. The CDR3 sequence is 11 residues long.

The chain carries TRBV2 and TRBJ1-5; perhaps TRBD1 as D (6 bases). In germline, CDR1 is SNHLY, CDR2 FYNNEI. CDR3 size: 14 residues. Trimming removed 5 bases at V and 9 bases at J, with 17 bases between. The CDR3 loop is CASSNEQGRWPQHF. CDR3 nucleotide sequence: TGTGCCAGCAGTAACGAACAGGGAAGATGGCCCCAGCATTTT.

CDR3 amino acids: CASSFDSRHEQYF. The CDR3 region has the DNA TGTGCCAGCAGCTTCGACAGTCGCCACGAGCAGTACTTC. This chain joins TRBV7-9 and TRBJ2-7; the D gene is possibly TRBD1 (5 bases). The ends were cut back, 3 bases at V and 5 bases at J, with 11 bases in the middle. Germline values: CDR1 SEHNR, CDR2 FQNEAQ (reference sequence). This CDR3 comprises 13 residues.

This clone was seen only a few times. The chain couples TRBV28 to TRBJ2-5; D is perhaps TRBD1 (6 bases). V was trimmed by 10 bases and J by 2 bases, leaving 8 bases between them. The CDR3 length is 11 residues. Germline-derived CDR1 and CDR2 are MDHEN and SYDVKM. The CDR3 spells CAIGQQETQYF. The CDR3 DNA reads TGTGCCATCGGACAGCAAGAGACCCAGTACTTC.

This clone occurred once. V usage is TRBV14 and J usage is TRBJ1-6, with a tentative D call TRBD1 (6 bases). The CDR3 covers 13 residues. The germline V gene has CDR1 SGHDN and CDR2 FVKESK. Trimming pared 2 bases from V and 11 bases from J, leaving 10 bases between. The CDR3 region is CASSQTGLAPLHF. The CDR3 DNA sequence: TGTGCCAGCAGCCAAACAGGGCTAGCACCCCTCCACTTT.

The chain couples TRBV6-6 to TRBJ1-5; D is possibly TRBD1 (5 bases). The germline V gene has CDR1 MNHNY and CDR2 SVGAGI (reference sequence). The CDR3 spans 14 residues. The V end was cut by 7 bases, the J end by 5 bases, with 15 bases between. CDR3 sequence: CASTLLGGHQPQHF. In DNA form, the CDR3 reads TGTGCCAGCACCTTACTCGGGGGTCATCAGCCCCAGCATTTT.

V gene TRBV6-1 combines with J gene TRBJ2-4; TRBD1 might be the D (5 bases). This CDR3 region has 15 residues. Between the trimmed V and J ends, which lost 6 bases and 0 bases, there was a span of 12 bases. Germline V lookup: CDR1 MNHNS, CDR2 SASEGT. CDR3 in amino acids: CASSDSGLAKNIQYF. CDR3 nucleotide sequence: TGTGCCAGCAGCGACAGTGGGTTAGCCAAAAACATTCAGTACTTC.

This clone was seen a few times. The chain carries TRBV7-8 and TRBJ1-1, with TRBD1 matching 7 bases. CDR1 is SGHVS, CDR2 FQNEAQ, per germline. The CDR3 is 12 residues long. The V and J ends lost 5 bases and 10 bases, in that order; junction bases with no gene match: 7. CDR3 sequence: CASSAGQVLAFF. CDR3 sequence (DNA): TGTGCCAGCAGCGCCGGACAGGTTTTAGCTTTCTTT.

The chain uses TRBV2 and TRBJ2-7; D not certain. The V end was cut by 2 bases, the J end by 9 bases, with 8 bases between. The V gene's germline CDR1 is SNHLY and CDR2 FYNNEI. The CDR3 is 11 amino acids. This chain's CDR3 is CASSEFLRQYF. Written as DNA, the CDR3 is TGTGCCAGCAGTGAATTCCTACGGCAGTACTTC.

This sequence joins TRBV2 and TRBJ1-2; D is possibly TRBD1 (6 bases). The CDR3 has 13 residues. Deletions cut 4 bases from V and 5 bases from J, with 11 bases between. CDR1 and CDR2 from the germline V gene are SNHLY and FYNNEI. The CDR3, as DNA: TGTGCCAGCAGTGGCCAGGGGTGGTATGGCTACACCTTC. Its protein product is CASSGQGWYGYTF.

The rearrangement joins TRBV5-6 to TRBJ1-5, with D hard to call. The CDR3 spans 14 residues. The V gene lost 4 bases and the J gene lost 5 bases, with 13 bases spanning the gap. Germline V gene sequence: CDR1 SGHDT, CDR2 YYEEEE. Here the CDR3 reads CASSQAGGDQPQHF. The CDR3 coding sequence is TGTGCCAGCAGCCAGGCAGGTGGCGATCAGCCCCAGCATTTT. Looking up the rest from reference TRBV5-6 and TRBJ1-5 gives the full variable domain: DAGVTQSPTHLIKTRGQQVTLRCSPKSGHDTVSWYQQALGQGPQFIFQYYEEEERQRGNFPDRFSGHQFPNYSSELNVNALLLGDSALYLCASSQAGGDQPQHFGDGTRLSIL.

This clone was observed a handful of times. The chain links TRBV2 to TRBJ2-4; D gene uncertain. V was shortened by 6 bases and J by 2 bases, with 11 bases between the two germline ends. The length of the CDR3 is 14 residues. Germline values: CDR1 SNHLY, CDR2 FYNNEI. CDR3 loop: CASRVDLPKNIQYF. The CDR3 DNA reads TGTGCCAGCAGAGTAGACTTGCCCAAAAACATTCAGTACTTC.

The chain combines TRBV11-2 with TRBJ1-5, with D unresolved. This CDR3 has 12 residues. V shed 6 bases and J shed 0 bases, with 3 bases lying between them. CDR1 and CDR2 (germline): SGHAT, FQNNGV. This CDR3 reads CASSHSNQPQHF. The CDR3 DNA sequence: TGTGCCAGCAGTCATAGCAATCAGCCCCAGCATTTT.

This clone was seen a few times. The rearrangement uses TRBV7-9 and TRBJ2-5, with 11 bases that match TRBD1. The CDR3 is made up of 14 amino acids. V shed 4 bases, J shed 4 bases, and the junction held 2 bases outside the gene matches. Germline CDR1 reads SEHNR; CDR2 reads FQNEAQ (reference sequence). CDR3 amino acids: CASSSGTGGETQYF. Written as DNA, the CDR3 is TGTGCCAGCAGCTCTGGGACAGGGGGAGAGACCCAGTACTTC.

J is TRBJ2-7 and V is TRBV30, with a weak D call TRBD1 (6 bases). This CDR3 region has 12 residues. Trimming took off 4 bases at V and 4 bases at J, with 11 bases between the two ends. The germline V gene has CDR1 GTSNPN and CDR2 SVGIG (reference sequence). The DNA of the CDR3 is TGTGCCTGGACCAGGGGTGGGTACGAGCAGTACTTC. It yields the protein CAWTRGGYEQYF.

This clone appeared a few times. The CDR3, as DNA: TGTGCCAGCAGTCAACGCACAGGGGGCCGGGGTGAAGCTTTCTTT. Translation: CASSQRTGGRGEAFF. The rearrangement links TRBV28 to TRBJ1-1; TRBD1 agrees at 9 bases. This CDR3 region has 15 residues. Germline-derived CDR1 and CDR2 are MDHEN and SYDVKM. The trim removed 5 bases at V and 7 bases at J, leaving 11 bases unmatched.

The rearrangement links TRBV25-1 to TRBJ1-5; 8 positions match TRBD1. This CDR3 spans 14 amino acids. V lost 5 bases and J lost 6; bases outside the gene matches: 6. Germline V CDR1 and CDR2: MGHDK, SYGVNS. CDR3 nucleotide sequence: TGTGCCAGCAGTATTGGACAGGGAAGTCAGCCCCAGCATTTT. Its protein is CASSIGQGSQPQHF.

This chain joins TRBV4-2 and TRBJ1-2; a weak D match, TRBD1 (5 bases). The CDR3 is 15 residues long. V lost 7 bases and J 2 bases, leaving 17 bases between the germline ends. Germline CDR1 is LGHNA and CDR2 is YNFKEQ. The CDR3 DNA reads as TGTGCCAGCACCCTACATGACAGACAGAACTATGGCTACACCTTC. This encodes CASTLHDRQNYGYTF.

This clone was counted a few times. The junction does not match germline at one end; this may be a read error. The chain has TRBV6-1 and TRBJ2-1; maybe TRBD2 (7 bases). The germline V gene encodes CDR1 MNHNS and CDR2 SASEGT. This CDR3 has 11 residues. CDR3 sequence reads: CASKGGGPRLF. CDR3 sequence (DNA): TGTGCCAGCAAAGGGGGAGGGCCTCGTCTCTTC.